This T cell receptor beta chain was observed in a study of T cell responses to AZD1222 COVID-19 vaccine. Study results and caveats: Increased Spike-specific TCR breadth and depth were observed after two AZD1222 doses.

Some clones are missing from TCRdb's copy, which holds only in-frame ones; the method was immunoSEQ multiplex PCR. The table has about 110,000 clones, roughly 84% seen once. Germline lookup yields CDR1 MNHEY and CDR2 SMNVEV (reference sequence). With 8 bases removed from V and 6 bases from J, the gap between germline ends came to 12 bases. The CDR3 loop spans 12 amino acids. On this clone: Antigen: not known.

The receptor comes from an adult in good health. The sequences come from peripheral blood, collected on day 0 of AZD1222 vaccination. The gene calls are TRBV27 and TRBJ2-3; D is perhaps TRBD2 (6 bases). CDR3 loop: CASVTAGDTQYF. The CDR3 DNA reads as TGTGCCAGCGTTACGGCGGGGGATACGCAGTATTTT.